What follows are 26 T cell receptor beta chains derived from one specimen sequenced in a study of T cell responses to AZD1222 COVID-19 vaccine. Generated by immunoSEQ multiplex PCR, the TCRdb table keeps only in-frame clones and is missing some. Of about 130,000 clones listed, 65% to 90% are singletons. The sample consisted of peripheral blood, taken 28 days after the second dose of the MenACWY control vaccine. Receptors were obtained from an adult who received the MenACWY meningococcal vaccine as a control.

This chain connects TRBV6-6 to TRBJ1-5; D is perhaps TRBD1 (6 bases). The ends were cut back, 3 bases at V and 6 bases at J, with 18 bases in the middle. The CDR3 totals 16 residues. Germline V gene sequence: CDR1 MNHNY, CDR2 SVGAGI (reference sequence). Here the CDR3 DNA reads TGTGCCAGCAGTTATGGTCTAGGGGGTCACGGTCAGCCCCAGCATTTT. It specifies CASSYGLGGHGQPQHF.

The chain is built from TRBV2 and TRBJ2-1, with TRBD2 matching 12 bases. Germline assignment: CDR1 SNHLY and CDR2 FYNNEI. V was pared by 6 bases and J by 2 bases, with 2 bases of the junction left unmatched. The CDR3 extends over 15 amino acids. The CDR3 sequence: CASSGLAGPYNEQFF. The DNA of the CDR3 is TGTGCCAGCAGCGGACTAGCGGGACCCTACAATGAGCAGTTCTTC.

The chain has TRBV6-5 and TRBJ1-2; 8 bases are shared with TRBD1. Germline V CDR1 and CDR2: MNHEY, SVGAGI. The CDR3 consists of 12 residues. J was trimmed by 7 bases and V by 6 bases; bases with no gene match: 4. The CDR3: CASRDRVGGYTF. The CDR3 DNA reads TGTGCCAGCAGGGACAGGGTTGGTGGCTACACCTTC.

The chain employs TRBV6-5 and TRBJ2-4; 8 bases are a match to TRBD1. The CDR3 totals 13 residues. J lost 6 bases, V lost 7 bases, and 5 bases had no gene match. From germline, CDR1 is MNHEY and CDR2 SVGAGI. CDR3 nucleotides: TGTGCCAGCACAGGGGGCCCTTTAAACATTCAGTACTTC. Translating it yields CASTGGPLNIQYF.

The rearrangement uses TRBV5-4 and TRBJ1-3; TRBD1 matches at 8 bases. With 2 bases clipped from V and 1 base from J, the junction kept 2 bases outside the gene matches. This CDR3 is built from 15 residues. The germline V gene encodes CDR1 SGHNT and CDR2 YYREEE (reference sequence). The CDR3, as DNA: TGTGCCAGCAGCTTTAACAGGGGGTCTGGAAACACCATATATTTT. Protein: CASSFNRGSGNTIYF.

J is TRBJ1-4 and V is TRBV6-6; D possibly corresponds to TRBD1 (6 bases). This CDR3 is 16 amino acids long. Germline lookup yields CDR1 MNHNY and CDR2 SVGAGI (reference sequence). With 6 bases removed from V and 8 bases from J, the gap between germline ends came to 22 bases. The CDR3 nucleotides are TGTGCCAGCAGGGCCCCGGGACACCCGGAGGGGGAAAAACTGTTTTTT. It translates to CASRAPGHPEGEKLFF.

This chain uses TRBV29-1 with TRBJ1-1; no clear D gene. Germline V gene lookup returns CDR1 SQVTM and CDR2 ANQGSEA. V shed 2 bases and J shed 3 bases, with 10 bases lying between them. This CDR3 comprises 13 residues. CDR3 loop: CSVESGPDTEAFF. In nucleotides, the CDR3 is TGCAGCGTTGAATCCGGTCCGGACACTGAAGCTTTCTTT.

The chain couples TRBV9 to TRBJ2-1, with D maybe TRBD1 (6 bases). The V end lost 6 bases, the J end lost 7 bases, and 14 bases lay between the germline ends. This CDR3 spans 13 amino acids. Germline V gene lookup returns CDR1 SGDLS and CDR2 YYNGEE. CDR3 sequence (DNA): TGTGCCAGCAATCCGGGGCAGGGGAATGAGCAGTTCTTC. It yields the protein CASNPGQGNEQFF. Full variable domain (missing parts from reference TRBV9 and TRBJ2-1): DSGVTQTPKHLITATGQRVTLRCSPRSGDLSVYWYQQSLDQGLQFLIQYYNGEERAKGNILERFSAQQFPDLHSELNLSSLELGDSALYFCASNPGQGNEQFFGPGTRLTVL.

This clone occurred a few times. The V and J genes are TRBV14 and TRBJ2-7; 8 bases are shared with TRBD2. Germline V lookup: CDR1 SGHDN, CDR2 FVKESK. The CDR3 extends over 16 amino acids. The V segment lost 0 bases and the J segment 6 bases; nucleotides outside the gene matches: 10. CDR3 DNA sequence: TGTGCCAGCAGCCAAGATCGTAGCGGGGTGAGGAGCGAGCAGTACGTC. Amino acids: CASSQDRSGVRSEQYV.

The genes are TRBV11-2 and TRBJ2-7; no reliable D call. CDR3 size: 14 residues. Germline V gene data show CDR1 as SGHAT and CDR2 as FQNNGV. V lost 5 bases and J lost 1, with 12 bases in between. The DNA of the CDR3 is TGTGCCAGCAGCGTCGTCAGGTCTTCCTACGAGCAGTACGTC. This translates into CASSVVRSSYEQYV.

The J gene is TRBJ1-6, the V gene TRBV6-5; D remains unclear. V was clipped by 6 bases and J by 7 bases, with 13 bases between them. This CDR3 has 14 amino acids. The germline V gene has CDR1 MNHEY and CDR2 SVGAGI. For the CDR3, the DNA is TGTGCCAGCAGAGGGCTTCAAACCAATTCACCCCTCCACTTT. Translation gives CASRGLQTNSPLHF.

This clone has just one count. This sequence joins TRBV4-1 and TRBJ1-5, with 9 nucleotides matching TRBD1. The junction had 8 bases not matched to a gene; V was cut back by 2 bases and J by 9 bases. Germline loops: CDR1 MGHRA, CDR2 YSYEKL. There are 15 residues in the CDR3. The CDR3 loop reads CASSQTVGQGLPQHF. The CDR3 region has the DNA TGCGCCAGCAGCCAAACCGTAGGACAGGGGCTGCCCCAGCATTTT.

The chain recombines TRBV6-6 with TRBJ1-2; 9 bases align to TRBD1. Unmatched junction bases numbered 5, after V lost 4 bases and J lost 8 bases. Per germline, CDR1 MNHNY and CDR2 SVGAGI (reference sequence). This CDR3 comprises 13 residues. The CDR3 reads CASSFRDREGYTF. The CDR3 bases are TGTGCCAGCAGTTTCCGGGACAGGGAGGGCTACACCTTC.

V and J are TRBV4-2 and TRBJ2-2, with 8 bases lining up with TRBD2. Germline CDR1 and CDR2: LGHNA and YNFKEQ. The CDR3 length is 15 residues. The V gene end was trimmed by 6 bases and the J gene end by 0 bases; junction bases not matched to a gene: 3. CDR3 protein: CASRGGGPNTGELFF. In nucleotides, the CDR3 is TGTGCCAGCAGGGGCGGGGGGCCGAACACCGGGGAGCTGTTTTTT.

V gene TRBV19 combines with J gene TRBJ1-2; D unclear. The CDR3 is made up of 14 amino acids. Germline CDR1 reads LNHDA; CDR2 reads SQIVND (reference sequence). Trimming left V 6 bases short and J 4 bases short, with 15 bases between. The chain's CDR3 is CASSRRAGPYGYTF. The DNA for the CDR3 is TGTGCCAGTAGCCGACGCGCGGGCCCCTATGGCTACACCTTC.

V gene TRBV7-6 combines with J gene TRBJ2-2; no clear D gene. Trimming removed 2 bases from V and 5 bases from J, with 15 bases in between. CDR1 SGHVS and CDR2 FNYEAQ come from the germline V gene. The CDR3 loop spans 16 amino acids. Here the CDR3 reads CASSLYPNRRTGELFF. The CDR3, as DNA: TGTGCCAGCAGCTTATACCCGAACCGTCGAACCGGGGAGCTGTTTTTT.

This rearrangement joins TRBV5-1 to TRBJ2-7, with D unresolved. Trimming left V 1 base short and J 0 bases short, with 8 bases between. Germline V gene lookup returns CDR1 SGHRS and CDR2 YFSETQ. The CDR3 runs 14 residues. The CDR3 is CASSLLGYSYEQYF. The CDR3, as DNA: TGCGCCAGCAGCTTGTTAGGATACTCCTACGAGCAGTACTTC.

V gene TRBV19 combines with J gene TRBJ1-4, with D unresolved. This CDR3 is 15 amino acids long. The germline V gene encodes CDR1 LNHDA and CDR2 SQIVND (reference sequence). V lost 3 bases and J lost 8, with 16 bases in between. This CDR3 is CASSISSSPVEKLFF. The CDR3, as DNA: TGTGCCAGTAGTATTTCTTCAAGTCCGGTCGAAAAACTGTTTTTT.

The chain uses TRBV5-1 and TRBJ1-1; D is possibly TRBD1 (6 bases). This CDR3 has 14 residues. With 3 bases removed from V and 2 bases from J, the gap between germline ends came to 11 bases. Looked up from germline, CDR1 is SGHRS and CDR2 is YFSETQ. CDR3 sequence (DNA): TGCGCCAGCAGCTCGACAGGATACAACACTGAAGCTTTCTTT. This translates into CASSSTGYNTEAFF.

The genes are TRBV5-4 and TRBJ2-7; D gene unclear. Germline CDR1 and CDR2: SGHNT and YYREEE (reference sequence). This CDR3 comprises 13 residues. V dropped 4 bases and J dropped 0 bases, with 8 bases sitting between them. The DNA for the CDR3 is TGTGCCAGCAGCCGGTCAGGCTCCTACGAGCAGTACGTC. Amino acids: CASSRSGSYEQYV.

The CDR3 bases are TGTGCCAGCAGCTTAGGCCTGGCGGGGGATCAAGAGACCCAGTACTTC. Its translation: CASSLGLAGDQETQYF. This chain connects TRBV11-2 to TRBJ2-5; TRBD2 agrees at 7 bases. The CDR3 is made up of 16 amino acids. Germline assignment: CDR1 SGHAT and CDR2 FQNNGV. Trimming removed 1 base from V and 2 bases from J; junction bases left unmatched: 7.

The genes are TRBV6-5 and TRBJ1-1; a possible D gene is TRBD1 (5 bases). Per the germline V gene, CDR1 is MNHEY and CDR2 is SVGAGI. With 10 bases removed from V and 1 base from J, the gap between germline ends came to 16 bases. The CDR3 covers 14 residues. CDR3 amino acids: CATNRGYPNTEAFF. CDR3 DNA sequence: TGTGCCACCAACCGGGGGTACCCGAACACTGAAGCTTTCTTT.

To note about this clone: The sample holds other DNA sequences that translate to the same CDR3. The chain employs TRBV9 and TRBJ1-6; TRBD1 agrees at 10 bases. CDR1 is SGDLS, CDR2 YYNGEE, per germline. This CDR3 is 15 amino acids long. V was pared by 0 bases and J by 7 bases, with 1 base of the junction left unmatched. The CDR3 DNA sequence: TGTGCCAGCAGCGTAGGACAGGGGGCGAATTCACCCCTCCACTTT. It encodes CASSVGQGANSPLHF. Variable domain in full (rest from reference TRBV9 and TRBJ1-6): DSGVTQTPKHLITATGQRVTLRCSPRSGDLSVYWYQQSLDQGLQFLIQYYNGEERAKGNILERFSAQQFPDLHSELNLSSLELGDSALYFCASSVGQGANSPLHFGNGTRLTVT.

The rearrangement uses TRBV6-5 and TRBJ2-1; TRBD2 might be the D (6 bases). V lost 7 bases, J lost 9 bases, and 22 bases lay in between. Germline loops: CDR1 MNHEY, CDR2 SVGAGI. The CDR3 has 15 residues. CDR3 loop: CASMRLGLNDGEQFF. CDR3 in DNA: TGTGCCAGCATGAGACTAGGACTAAACGATGGTGAGCAGTTCTTC.

This clone was picked up one time. This sequence joins TRBV27 and TRBJ2-2; D perhaps matches TRBD2 (6 bases). Per the germline V gene, CDR1 is MNHEY and CDR2 is SMNVEV (reference sequence). The V gene lost 5 bases and the J gene lost 7 bases, with 14 bases spanning the gap. The length of the CDR3 is 14 residues. CDR3 loop: CASSPHLASGELFF. Here the CDR3 DNA reads TGTGCCAGCAGTCCCCACCTAGCGAGCGGGGAGCTGTTTTTT.

J is TRBJ2-1 and V is TRBV21-1. TRBV21-1 counts as a pseudogene. This CDR3 comprises 12 residues. CDR3 nucleotides: TGTGCCAGCAGCAAAAAGGGTAATGAGCAGTTCTTC. This gives the protein CASSKKGNEQFF.